A single sample gave rise to the 5 T cell receptor beta chains below, sequenced in a study of OX40 agonist ivuxolimab in advanced cancers. Library creation used the immunoSEQ multiplex PCR assay. TCRdb stores this immuneACCESS table with in-frame sequences only. Part of the clones is absent; in the studies checked, under half of the shortfall reflects unresolved V genes, and no reason is known for the rest. The sample profile shows 20,000 to 25,000 clones; roughly 88% of them were found once. Approximately 26% of the sample goes to the ten largest clones. The starting material was CD4+ or CD8+ T cells sorted from blood, obtained in a trial of the OX40 agonist ivuxolimab. These receptors were collected from an adult with an advanced solid tumor such as melanoma, head and neck, liver or kidney cancer.

The rearrangement uses TRBV19 and TRBJ2-7; no definite D call. Germline V gene data show CDR1 as LNHDA and CDR2 as SQIVND (reference sequence). The CDR3 is made up of 14 amino acids. V was clipped by 3 bases and J by 0 bases, with 9 bases between them. As DNA, the CDR3 is TGTGCCAGTAGTATTAGGCTATCCTCCTACGAGCAGTACTTC. Protein: CASSIRLSSYEQYF.

In this sample, this clone turned up a few times. The chain links TRBV27 to TRBJ2-7, with TRBD2 identical over 8 bases. Trimming took 6 bases from V and 4 from J; bases not matched to a gene: 11. Germline loops: CDR1 MNHEY, CDR2 SMNVEV (reference sequence). The CDR3 is 15 residues long. Here the CDR3 DNA reads TGTGCCAGCAGCTCGACTAGCGCCCAAGTTTACGAGCAGTACTTC. This encodes CASSSTSAQVYEQYF.

The chain uses TRBV9 and TRBJ2-5; possibly TRBD2 for D (7 bases). The germline gives CDR1 SGDLS, CDR2 YYNGEE. With 0 bases removed from V and 1 base from J, the gap between germline ends came to 13 bases. This CDR3 contains 16 residues. The CDR3 DNA is TGTGCCAGCAGCGTAGGAGGGGGGGACTTCCAAGAGACCCAGTACTTC. It yields the protein CASSVGGGDFQETQYF.

The J gene is TRBJ2-7, the V gene TRBV15; 8 bases map to TRBD2. CDR1 is LNHNV, CDR2 YYDKDF, per germline (reference sequence). This CDR3 has 15 amino acids. V lost 1 base to trimming and J lost 4 bases; unmatched junction nucleotides: 6. For the CDR3, the DNA is TGTGCCACCAGCAGAGGCCGGGGGGGTGGATACGAGCAGTACTTC. As protein: CATSRGRGGGYEQYF. Together with reference TRBV15 and TRBJ2-7, the CDR3 gives the full variable domain: DAMVIQNPRYQVTQFGKPVTLSCSQTLNHNVMYWYQQKSSQAPKLLFHYYDKDFNNEADTPDNFQSRRPNTSFCFLDIRSPGLGDTAMYLCATSRGRGGGYEQYFGPGTRLTVT.

The rearrangement uses TRBV6-1 and TRBJ2-7; perhaps D is TRBD1 or TRBD2 (5 bases each). The CDR3 totals 15 residues. From germline, CDR1 is MNHNS and CDR2 SASEGT. V lost 4 bases, J lost 5 bases, and 18 bases lay in between. The CDR3 coding sequence is TGTGCCAGCAGTGCCGCCGGGACCGTCTACCACGAGCAGTACTTC. The encoded protein is CASSAAGTVYHEQYF.